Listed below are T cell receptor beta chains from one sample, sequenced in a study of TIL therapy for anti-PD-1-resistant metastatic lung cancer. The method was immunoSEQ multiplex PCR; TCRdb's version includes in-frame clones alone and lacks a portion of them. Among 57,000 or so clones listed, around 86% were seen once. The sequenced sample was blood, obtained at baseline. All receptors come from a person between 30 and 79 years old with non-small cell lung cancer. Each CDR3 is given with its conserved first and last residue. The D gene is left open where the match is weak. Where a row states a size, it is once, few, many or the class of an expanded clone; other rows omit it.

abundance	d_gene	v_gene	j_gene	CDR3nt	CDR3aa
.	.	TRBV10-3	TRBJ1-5	TGTGCCATCAGTGCGAGTCAGGATTTTGGTCAGCCCCAGCATTTT	CAISASQDFGQPQHF
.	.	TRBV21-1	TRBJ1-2	TGTGCCAGCAGCCTGTTTTATCGTACCCCTAACTATGGCTACACCTTC	CASSLFYRTPNYGYTF
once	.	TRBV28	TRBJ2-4	TGTGCCAGCAGTAAAGACACGACGAGGAACATTCAGTACTTC	CASSKDTTRNIQYF
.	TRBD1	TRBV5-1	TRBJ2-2	TGCGCCAGCAGCGCCGGACAGGGGGGCGGGGAGCTGTTTTTT	CASSAGQGGGELFF
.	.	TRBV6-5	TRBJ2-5	TGTGCCAGCAGTTCTATCGACCCTCCGGAGACCCAGTACTTC	CASSSIDPPETQYF
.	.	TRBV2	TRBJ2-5	TGTGCCAGCACGAGTAGTCAGACCCAGTACTTC	CASTSSQTQYF
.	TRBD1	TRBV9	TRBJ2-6	TGTGCCAGCAGCGTAGGGGGGAAGGGGACAGGCAGTGGGGCCAACGTCCTGACTTTC	CASSVGGKGTGSGANVLTF
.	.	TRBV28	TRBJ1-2	TGTGCCAGCAGCTCTACTCCGGGACACTCGGTTAACTATGGCTACACCTTC	CASSSTPGHSVNYGYTF
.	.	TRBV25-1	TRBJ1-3	TGTGCCAGCAGTGAATCCCGGGTGAGCTCTGGAAACACCATATATTTT	CASSESRVSSGNTIYF
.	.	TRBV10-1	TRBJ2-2	TGCGCCAGCAGTGAGTCGATCGGGAGTAGCTCGTACACCGGGGAGCTGTTTTTT	CASSESIGSSSYTGELFF
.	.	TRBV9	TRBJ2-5	TGTGCCCGGAGGGCGGGGACTCAAGAGACCCAGTACTTC	CARRAGTQETQYF
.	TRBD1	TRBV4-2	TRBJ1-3	TGTGCCAGCAGCCAAGAGCAGGGACAGGCCGGAAACACCATATATTTT	CASSQEQGQAGNTIYF
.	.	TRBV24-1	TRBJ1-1	TGTGCCACCAGTGATCCTCGACTCCCGAACACTGAAGCTTTCTTT	CATSDPRLPNTEAFF
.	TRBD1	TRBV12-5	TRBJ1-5	TGTGCTAGTGTCTATGATCCCGGGGACAGGGGGCGTGTGTTCGGCAATCAGCCCCAGCATTTT	CASVYDPGDRGRVFGNQPQHF
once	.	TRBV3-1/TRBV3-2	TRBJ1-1	TGTGCCAGCAGCCCCGATGAGGAAACTGAAGCTTTCTTT	CASSPDEETEAFF
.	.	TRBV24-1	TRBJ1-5	TGTGCCACCGGATCAGGAAATCAGCCCCAGCATTTT	CATGSGNQPQHF
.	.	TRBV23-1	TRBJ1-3	TGCGCCAGCAAGGCGGGGGCAGCCTCTGGAAACACCATATATTTT	CASKAGAASGNTIYF
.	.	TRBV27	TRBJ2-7	TGTGCCAGCAGTTTATTGTGGCAGGCAGGCTACGAGCAGTACTTC	CASSLLWQAGYEQYF
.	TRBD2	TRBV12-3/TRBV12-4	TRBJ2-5	TGTGCCAGCGGGCACGGGGGGGGAGAGACCCAGTACTTC	CASGHGGGETQYF
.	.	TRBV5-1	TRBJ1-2	TGCGCCAGCAGGGAGCGGGACGACTATGGCTACACCTTC	CASRERDDYGYTF
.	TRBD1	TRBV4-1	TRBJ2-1	TGCGCCAGCAGCCAATGGGACAGGGAGGACAATGAGCAGTTCTTC	CASSQWDREDNEQFF
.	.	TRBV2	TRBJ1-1	TGTGCCAGCATCTTCCGGGACGGAAACACTGAAGCTTTCTTT	CASIFRDGNTEAFF
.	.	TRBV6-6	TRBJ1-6	TGTGCCAGCAGCCAAAACACACAGGATAGGCATTCACCCCTCCACTTT	CASSQNTQDRHSPLHF
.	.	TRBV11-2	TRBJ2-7	TGTGCCAGCAGCCACGGACACCTCTACGAGCAGTACTTC	CASSHGHLYEQYF
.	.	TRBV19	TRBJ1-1	TGTGCCAGTAGTTTGGAGGGGCTGAACGCTTTCTTT	CASSLEGLNAFF
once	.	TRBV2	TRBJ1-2	TGTGCCACCACGTCAGGGTCTGGTGGCTACACCTTC	CATTSGSGGYTF
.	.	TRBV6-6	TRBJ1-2	TGTGCCAGCCGATCGGGGCCCTCCCATGGCTACACCTTC	CASRSGPSHGYTF
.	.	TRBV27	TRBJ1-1	TGTGCCAGCAGTTGGTCGACTACGGACTATCTGAACACTGAAGCTTTCTTT	CASSWSTTDYLNTEAFF
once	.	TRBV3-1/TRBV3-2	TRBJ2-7	TGTGCCAGCAGCCGCCTTGGGTTTTTTTCCTACGAGCAGTACTTC	CASSRLGFFSYEQYF
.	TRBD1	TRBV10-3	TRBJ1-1	TGTGCCATCAGTGAGTACAGGGGTGTCACTGAAGCTTTCTTT	CAISEYRGVTEAFF